A single sample is the source of the 27 T cell receptor beta chains below, sequenced in a study of blood T cell repertoires in COVID-19. Measured with immunoSEQ multiplex PCR; TCRdb has only the in-frame clones, and not every one. This table holds about 160,000 clones, around 82% found once. What was sequenced was peripheral blood. These receptors were obtained from a woman in her thirties or forties with COVID-19, enrolled during active disease.

This chain connects TRBV29-1 to TRBJ2-1; 14 positions match TRBD2. Germline V gene data show CDR1 as SQVTM and CDR2 as ANQGSEA. J was trimmed by 0 bases and V by 3 bases; bases with no gene match: 7. The CDR3 covers 18 residues. The CDR3 region has the DNA TGCAGCGTTGAGGGGGGACTAGCGGGGGCCCGCTCCTACAATGAGCAGTTCTTC. Residues: CSVEGGLAGARSYNEQFF.

This clone appeared a single time. The CDR3 DNA sequence: TGTGCCAGCAGCTTAGAGGCCCACACCGGGGAGCTGTTTTTT. This codes for CASSLEAHTGELFF. The J gene is TRBJ2-2, the V gene TRBV11-2; no firm D call. With 0 bases removed from V and 3 bases from J, the gap between germline ends came to 5 bases. The CDR3 extends over 14 amino acids. Germline V gives CDR1 SGHAT, CDR2 FQNNGV.

This rearrangement joins TRBV11-2 to TRBJ2-4, with 7 bases aligning to TRBD2. Germline values: CDR1 SGHAT, CDR2 FQNNGV. The CDR3 runs 14 residues. The V segment lost 5 bases and the J segment 7 bases; nucleotides outside the gene matches: 8. The CDR3 here is CASSLAEQMNIQYF. Written as DNA, the CDR3 is TGTGCCAGCAGCCTAGCGGAACAGATGAACATTCAGTACTTC.

CDR3 in amino acids: CASSLTAGISNQPQHF. The CDR3 DNA reads TGTGCCAGCAGCTTGACGGCGGGGATTAGCAATCAGCCCCAGCATTTT. The chain recombines TRBV5-5 with TRBJ1-5, with D uncertain. This CDR3 has 16 residues. CDR1 is SGHKS, CDR2 YYEKEE, per germline (reference sequence). V gave up 1 base and J gave up 0 bases, with 11 bases separating them.

The chain is built from TRBV30 and TRBJ1-1, with 7 nucleotides matching TRBD1. Trimming at V came to 2 bases and at J to 5 bases, leaving 5 bases not matched to a gene. Germline assignment: CDR1 GTSNPN and CDR2 SVGIG (reference sequence). The CDR3 runs to 13 residues. As DNA, the CDR3 is TGTGCCTGGAGTAGACAGGGTGGGACTGAAGCTTTCTTT. It codes for CAWSRQGGTEAFF.

This chain links TRBV7-9 with TRBJ1-2; 10 bases line up with TRBD1. Germline values: CDR1 SEHNR, CDR2 FQNEAQ (reference sequence). The V gene end was trimmed by 6 bases and the J gene end by 6 bases; junction bases not matched to a gene: 4. The CDR3 contains 13 residues. CDR3 region: CASRVGTGDGYTF. The DNA for the CDR3 is TGTGCCAGCAGGGTCGGGACAGGGGATGGCTACACCTTC.

The J gene is TRBJ2-3, the V gene TRBV4-1; 10 nucleotides agree with TRBD2. CDR3 length: 16 amino acids. V lost 1 base and J lost 3; bases outside the gene matches: 4. CDR1 is MGHRA and CDR2 is YSYEKL in the germline V gene. CDR3 nucleotide sequence: TGCGCCAGCAGCCAAGCACTAGCGGGACGGACAGATACGCAGTATTTT. Translated: CASSQALAGRTDTQYF.

This clone was recorded once. This chain links TRBV5-1 with TRBJ2-1; 7 nucleotides line up with TRBD2. CDR1 and CDR2 (germline): SGHRS, YFSETQ. V was clipped by 4 bases and J by 6 bases; unmatched bases: 13. The CDR3 runs to 16 residues. CDR3 DNA: TGCGCCAGCAGCGTTGGCGGGAGTTTAATTATCAATGAGCAGTTCTTC. Amino acids: CASSVGGSLIINEQFF.

This clone is a singleton in its sample. This chain joins TRBV9 and TRBJ2-5; possible D gene TRBD2, 5 bases. CDR1 and CDR2 from the germline V gene are SGDLS and YYNGEE. The V and J ends lost 3 bases and 5 bases respectively, with 11 bases between them. The CDR3 spans 13 residues. The CDR3 is CASSGRLGETQYF. CDR3 bases: TGTGCCAGCAGCGGGAGGCTGGGGGAGACCCAGTACTTC.

The J gene is TRBJ2-1, the V gene TRBV6-5, with D possibly being TRBD2 (6 bases). The CDR3 extends over 15 amino acids. CDR1 MNHEY and CDR2 SVGAGI come from the germline V gene. Trimming left V 6 bases short and J 6 bases short, with 18 bases between. CDR3 residues: CASSPSGGIVNEQFF. The CDR3, as DNA: TGTGCCAGCAGCCCATCGGGCGGGATAGTCAATGAGCAGTTCTTC.

The chain joins TRBV7-3 to TRBJ2-3; D may be TRBD2 (6 bases). The CDR3 is made up of 15 amino acids. Germline lookup yields CDR1 SGHTA and CDR2 FQGTGA. With 5 bases removed from V and 0 bases from J, the gap between germline ends came to 12 bases. The CDR3: CASSQAGGSTDTQYF. CDR3 in DNA: TGTGCCAGCAGCCAGGCCGGGGGTAGCACAGATACGCAGTATTTT.

This chain joins TRBV9 and TRBJ1-2, with a weak D call TRBD1 (6 bases). The CDR3 contains 17 residues. CDR1 SGDLS and CDR2 YYNGEE come from the germline V gene. Trimming left V 3 bases short and J 4 bases short, with 22 bases between. The CDR3 region is CASSASTDRNTGYGYTF. DNA of the CDR3: TGTGCCAGCAGCGCCTCCACAGACAGGAATACGGGCTATGGCTACACCTTC.

The chain is built from TRBV6-2 or TRBV6-3 and TRBJ1-1; weak D call: TRBD1 (6 bases). The CDR3 covers 14 residues. Germline V gene lookup returns CDR1 MNHEY and CDR2 SVGEGT. Trimming took 6 bases from V and 1 from J, leaving 12 bases between them. CDR3 sequence (DNA): TGTGCCAGCAGCCCCATAGGGGGGAACACTGAAGCTTTCTTT. The encoded protein is CASSPIGGNTEAFF.

This clone came up once. The genes are TRBV11-2 and TRBJ2-7, with 7 bases that match TRBD2. This CDR3 has 16 residues. Unmatched junction bases numbered 13, after V lost 4 bases and J lost 4 bases. The V gene's germline CDR1 is SGHAT and CDR2 FQNNGV. DNA for the CDR3: TGTGCCAGCAGCTCCATTTTGGGGGAGGGCCGGTACGAGCAGTACTTC. It specifies CASSSILGEGRYEQYF. The full variable domain, rest sourced from reference TRBV11-2 and TRBJ2-7, is EAGVAQSPRYKIIEKRQSVAFWCNPISGHATLYWYQQILGQGPKLLIQFQNNGVVDDSQLPKDRFSAERLKGVDSTLKIQPAKLEDSAVYLCASSSILGEGRYEQYFGPGTRLTVT.

This clone came up once. This chain links TRBV3-1 (or the pseudogene TRBV3-2) with TRBJ2-1, with D possibly matching TRBD1 (6 bases). V dropped 4 bases and J dropped 2 bases, with 9 bases sitting between them. Germline assignment: CDR1 LGHDT and CDR2 YNNKEL (reference sequence). This CDR3 comprises 14 residues. CDR3 in DNA: TGTGCCAGCAGCCGGGCAGGGGCCTACAATGAGCAGTTCTTC. Translation gives CASSRAGAYNEQFF.

The chain recombines TRBV5-1 with TRBJ2-2; 9 bases agree with TRBD2. From germline, CDR1 is SGHRS and CDR2 YFSETQ. The CDR3 contains 17 residues. Trimming removed 0 bases from V and 1 base from J; junction bases left unmatched: 4. Here the CDR3 DNA reads TGCGCCAGCAGCTTGGTGGCGGGAGGGATGAACACCGGGGAGCTGTTTTTT. Translated, it gives CASSLVAGGMNTGELFF.

The chain recombines TRBV19 with TRBJ2-1; 11 bases line up with TRBD1. V lost 6 bases, J lost 5 bases, and 9 bases stayed unmatched. The germline V gene encodes CDR1 LNHDA and CDR2 SQIVND (reference sequence). This CDR3 region has 16 residues. CDR3 nucleotide sequence: TGTGCCAGTAGCCCGGCCGGGACAGGGGGAAACAATGAGCAGTTCTTC. Translated, it gives CASSPAGTGGNNEQFF. The full variable domain, its missing parts supplied by reference TRBV19 and TRBJ2-1, is DGGITQSPKYLFRKEGQNVTLSCEQNLNHDAMYWYRQDPGQGLRLIYYSQIVNDFQKGDIAEGYSVSREKKESFPLTVTSAQKNPTAFYLCASSPAGTGGNNEQFFGPGTRLTVL.

The rearrangement links TRBV30 to TRBJ1-5, with D maybe TRBD1 (5 bases). The ends were cut back, 4 bases at V and 3 bases at J, with 13 bases in the middle. From germline, CDR1 is GTSNPN and CDR2 SVGIG (reference sequence). The CDR3 is 14 residues long. This chain's CDR3 is CAWKVPGLNQPQHF. CDR3 nucleotide sequence: TGTGCCTGGAAAGTTCCGGGACTCAATCAGCCCCAGCATTTT. The whole variable domain, filled in from reference TRBV30 and TRBJ1-5, reads SQTIHQWPATLVQPVGSPLSLECTVEGTSNPNLYWYRQAAGRGLQLLFYSVGIGQISSEVPQNLSASRPQDRQFILSSKKLLLSDSGFYLCAWKVPGLNQPQHFGDGTRLSIL.

This sequence joins TRBV9 and TRBJ2-3; D may be TRBD1 (6 bases). The CDR3 length is 14 residues. The V gene lost 6 bases and the J gene lost 4 bases, with 15 bases spanning the gap. Germline V gene data show CDR1 as SGDLS and CDR2 as YYNGEE. In nucleotides, the CDR3 is TGTGCCAGCACCAGTACAGGGTACGCAGATACGCAGTATTTT. As protein: CASTSTGYADTQYF. The entire variable domain, with the rest obtained from reference TRBV9 and TRBJ2-3, is as follows: DSGVTQTPKHLITATGQRVTLRCSPRSGDLSVYWYQQSLDQGLQFLIQYYNGEERAKGNILERFSAQQFPDLHSELNLSSLELGDSALYFCASTSTGYADTQYFGPGTRLTVL.

This clone was detected only a few times. The CDR3 nucleotides are TGTGCCAGTACCCTGTATCGGGGGGCTGATCAGCCCCAGCATTTT. It is translated as CASTLYRGADQPQHF. This rearrangement joins TRBV19 to TRBJ1-5, with D tentatively TRBD1 (6 bases). Germline lookup yields CDR1 LNHDA and CDR2 SQIVND (reference sequence). The CDR3 totals 15 residues. The V and J ends lost 7 bases and 5 bases respectively, with 18 bases between them. The variable domain in full, with the rest retrieved from reference TRBV19 and TRBJ1-5, is DGGITQSPKYLFRKEGQNVTLSCEQNLNHDAMYWYRQDPGQGLRLIYYSQIVNDFQKGDIAEGYSVSREKKESFPLTVTSAQKNPTAFYLCASTLYRGADQPQHFGDGTRLSIL.

The rearrangement links TRBV13 to TRBJ1-4; maybe TRBD1 (5 bases). CDR1 and CDR2 from the germline V gene are PRHDT and FYEKMQ (reference sequence). The CDR3 is 12 residues long. Trimming pared 5 bases from V and 10 bases from J, leaving 11 bases between. CDR3 DNA: TGTGCCAGCAGCCAATTGGGGGGAAAACTGTTTTTT. Translating it yields CASSQLGGKLFF.

Of note for this clone: One junction end disagrees with the germline gene, perhaps due to a read error. The V gene is TRBV4-2, the J gene TRBJ1-1; no firm D call. Germline CDR1 LGHNA, CDR2 YNFKEQ. CDR3 length: 11 amino acids. In nucleotides, the CDR3 is TGTGCCAGCAGCCAAGACACAGAAGCTTTCTTT. Translated: CASSQDTEAFF.

The CDR3 loop is CASSLAQGAQYF. CDR3 DNA: TGTGCCAGCAGCTTAGCCCAGGGGGCCCAGTACTTC. The rearrangement links TRBV7-2 to TRBJ2-5, with TRBD1 identical over 7 bases. The trim removed 0 bases at V and 9 bases at J, leaving 1 base unmatched. Germline V CDR1 and CDR2: SGHTA, FQGNSA. This CDR3 has 12 amino acids.

The chain is built from TRBV7-3 and TRBJ2-7; 8 bases align to TRBD2. Germline V gene data show CDR1 as SGHTA and CDR2 as FQGTGA. Trimming took 5 bases from V and 3 from J; bases not matched to a gene: 3. The length of the CDR3 is 13 residues. The CDR3 protein is CASSKGLDYEQYF. In DNA, the CDR3 is TGTGCCAGCAGCAAGGGACTAGACTACGAGCAGTACTTC.

This clone turned up a few times. A junction end diverges from the germline sequence, so it may reflect a read error. The genes are TRBV4-2 and TRBJ1-1, with TRBD1 as a possible D gene (6 bases). Germline V gives CDR1 LGHNA, CDR2 YNFKEQ. The CDR3 consists of 13 residues. The CDR3: CASSEEGGWVAFF. Here the CDR3 DNA reads TGTGCCAGCAGCGAAGAGGGGGGGTGGGTAGCTTTCTTT.

The chain couples TRBV15 to TRBJ1-2, with TRBD1 matching over 9 bases. The CDR3 contains 15 residues. Losses at the gene ends were 5 bases for V and 6 bases for J; bases not matched to a gene: 10. Looked up from germline, CDR1 is LNHNV and CDR2 is YYDKDF (reference sequence). The CDR3 loop is CATSPRTGAFDGYTF. The CDR3 DNA reads TGTGCCACCAGCCCTAGGACAGGGGCCTTTGATGGCTACACCTTC.

The V and J genes are TRBV5-1 and TRBJ2-7; 9 nucleotides align to TRBD1. V trimming: 2 bases; J trimming: 6 bases; junction bases outside the gene matches: 6. Germline V lookup: CDR1 SGHRS, CDR2 YFSETQ. The CDR3 runs to 14 residues. Here the CDR3 DNA reads TGCGCCAGCAGCTTAGGACAGGGGACAGCCGAGCAGTACTTC. Translated: CASSLGQGTAEQYF.